The rows below give T cell receptor beta chains drawn from one sample of a study of blood T cell repertoires in COVID-19. Libraries were prepared by immunoSEQ multiplex PCR; TCRdb keeps only in-frame clonotypes and omits some of them. This table holds about 280,000 clones, approximately 90% found once. Sequenced sample: PBMCs or T cells enriched from blood (not recorded which). Receptors originate from a man aged 35 to 55 who had been exposed to COVID-19. Each CDR3 is given with its conserved first and last residue. D genes are given only for firm matches. Not every row has a clone size; where given, it reads once, few, many or a size class.

TRBV5-8	TRBJ1-2	TRBD1	-	CASSTGTGDYGYTF	TGTGCCAGCAGTACCGGGACAGGGGACTATGGCTACACCTTC
TRBV24-1	TRBJ1-6	-	-	CATTNRQAPNSPLHF	TGTGCCACCACAAATAGACAAGCACCCAATTCACCCCTCCACTTT
TRBV18	TRBJ1-1	-	-	CASSPAVNTEAFF	TGTGCCAGCTCACCGGCGGTCAACACTGAAGCTTTCTTT
TRBV5-4	TRBJ2-5	-	-	CASSLAKETQYF	TGTGCCAGCAGCTTGGCCAAAGAGACCCAGTACTTC
TRBV28	TRBJ1-5	TRBD1	-	CASTRRTGSYSNQPQHF	TGTGCCAGCACCCGAAGGACAGGAAGCTATAGCAATCAGCCCCAGCATTTT
TRBV5-4	TRBJ2-3	TRBD2	-	CASSLGGRERDTQYF	TGTGCCAGCAGCTTAGGAGGGAGGGAGAGAGATACGCAGTATTTT
TRBV4-1	TRBJ2-2	TRBD2	-	CASSQVNVLWGSGTTNTGELFF	TGCGCCAGCAGCCAAGTGAACGTACTCTGGGGTAGCGGGACCACGAACACCGGGGAGCTGTTTTTT
TRBV5-1	TRBJ2-7	TRBD1	-	CASSLQGIEQYF	TGCGCCAGCAGCTTACAGGGGATCGAGCAGTACTTC
TRBV12-5	TRBJ2-1	-	few	CASGLVIGLTGGDEQFF	TGTGCTAGTGGTTTGGTAATAGGACTGACGGGCGGGGATGAGCAGTTCTTC
TRBV28	TRBJ2-3	TRBD2	-	CASSGKRLAQDTQYF	TGTGCCAGCAGTGGTAAGAGACTAGCGCAAGATACGCAGTATTTT
TRBV4-2	TRBJ2-3	-	-	CASSLPESGTDTQYF	TGTGCCAGCAGCCTCCCGGAGAGTGGCACAGATACGCAGTATTTT
TRBV5-1	TRBJ1-4	TRBD1	many	CASSLGQGGEKLFF	TGCGCCAGCAGCTTGGGACAGGGTGGTGAAAAACTGTTTTTT
TRBV12-5	TRBJ1-1	-	-	CASGPSGEAFF	TGTGCTAGTGGCCCATCGGGTGAAGCTTTCTTT
TRBV7-9	TRBJ1-1	-	-	CASSSPGVAEAFF	TGTGCCAGCAGCTCGCCAGGGGTCGCTGAAGCTTTCTTT
TRBV5-1	TRBJ1-1	TRBD1	-	CASSPQGAQAEAFF	TGCGCCAGCAGCCCACAGGGGGCGCAGGCTGAAGCTTTCTTT
TRBV6-2/TRBV6-3	TRBJ1-6	TRBD1	-	CASSHDRDSYNSPLHF	TGTGCCAGCAGTCATGACAGGGACTCCTATAATTCACCCCTCCACTTT
TRBV18	TRBJ2-1	TRBD2	-	CASSPRTSGSYNEQFF	TGTGCCAGCTCACCTCGGACTAGCGGGAGTTACAATGAGCAGTTCTTC
TRBV5-4	TRBJ2-3	TRBD1	-	CASSYLGTGVTDTQYF	TGTGCCAGCAGCTACCTTGGGACAGGGGTCACAGATACGCAGTATTTT
TRBV6-6	TRBJ1-1	TRBD1	-	CASNVQGANTEAFF	TGTGCCAGCAACGTACAGGGGGCGAACACTGAAGCTTTCTTT
TRBV4-2	TRBJ2-7	TRBD2	-	CASSIPLAGEGYEQYF	TGTGCCAGCAGCATACCTCTCGCGGGAGAGGGCTACGAGCAGTACTTC
TRBV30	TRBJ1-1	-	-	CAWSHPYRVNTEAFF	TGTGCCTGGAGTCATCCATACAGGGTGAACACTGAAGCTTTCTTT
TRBV18	TRBJ1-2	-	-	CASSEKIAGADGYTF	TGTGCCAGCTCAGAGAAGATTGCGGGGGCTGACGGCTACACCTTC
TRBV11-2	TRBJ1-3	TRBD1	-	CASSLRGPGQGYGNTIYF	TGTGCCAGCAGCTTAAGAGGTCCGGGACAGGGTTATGGAAACACCATATATTTT
TRBV11-2	TRBJ2-7	-	-	CASSLDYSFLYEQYF	TGTGCCAGCAGCTTAGACTACTCGTTTCTGTACGAGCAGTACTTC
TRBV6-1	TRBJ1-2	-	-	CASSEVTGSNYGYTF	TGTGCCAGCAGTGAAGTAACAGGAAGTAACTATGGCTACACCTTC
TRBV4-2	TRBJ1-1	-	-	CASSQAGNTEAFF	TGTGCCAGCAGCCAAGCAGGCAACACTGAAGCTTTCTTT
TRBV27	TRBJ2-6	TRBD2	-	CASSFGRGGGANVLTF	TGTGCCAGCAGTTTTGGGAGGGGTGGCGGGGCCAACGTCCTGACTTTC
TRBV29-1	TRBJ1-2	TRBD1	-	CSVEDPGGYGYTF	TGCAGCGTTGAAGATCCAGGGGGCTATGGCTACACCTTC
TRBV24-1	TRBJ1-2	TRBD1	-	CATSRYDGQGKDGYTF	TGTGCCACCAGCCGGTACGACGGACAGGGAAAGGATGGCTACACCTTC
TRBV5-1	TRBJ1-2	TRBD1	once	CASSPGTGVHGYTF	TGCGCCAGCAGTCCCGGGACAGGGGTCCATGGCTACACCTTC
TRBV24-1	TRBJ2-7	-	-	CATSDPSRDTNEQYF	TGTGCCACCAGTGATCCCTCCAGGGACACCAACGAGCAGTACTTC
TRBV5-1	TRBJ2-7	TRBD1	-	CASSLEGQGPYEQYF	TGCGCCAGCAGCTTGGAGGGACAGGGACCCTACGAGCAGTACTTC
TRBV27	TRBJ2-1	TRBD2	-	CASSLLLGSGLAGGSYNEQFF	TGTGCCAGCAGTTTGCTTTTAGGGTCGGGACTAGCGGGAGGTTCCTACAATGAGCAGTTCTTC
TRBV14	TRBJ1-3	-	-	CASSRALGATGNTIYF	TGTGCCAGCAGCCGAGCCCTAGGGGCTACTGGAAACACCATATATTTT
TRBV7-6	TRBJ2-3	TRBD1	once	CASSPRTGLLSTDTQYF	TGTGCCAGCAGCCCAAGGACAGGGCTTTTGAGCACAGATACGCAGTATTTT
TRBV29-1	TRBJ2-1	-	-	CSVPSGVDINEQFF	TGCAGCGTCCCGTCCGGGGTTGATATCAATGAGCAGTTCTTC
TRBV27	TRBJ1-1	-	-	CASSLVGALNTEAFF	TGTGCCAGCAGTTTAGTTGGGGCGCTGAACACTGAAGCTTTCTTT
TRBV27	TRBJ2-3	-	-	CASNTYYAGADDTQYF	TGTGCCAGCAATACCTACTACGCGGGGGCTGACGATACGCAGTATTTT
TRBV7-2	TRBJ1-5	-	-	CASSSRTSSNQPQHF	TGTGCCAGCAGCTCCCGGACATCGAGCAATCAGCCCCAGCATTTT
TRBV4-3	TRBJ1-5	-	-	CASSQRATYGANQPQHF	TGCGCCAGCAGCCAGAGGGCAACTTACGGCGCCAATCAGCCCCAGCATTTT
TRBV10-2	TRBJ2-7	TRBD1	-	CASSESKIRDRSSSYEQYF	TGCGCCAGCAGTGAGTCGAAGATAAGGGACAGGTCAAGCTCCTACGAGCAGTACTTC
TRBV5-1	TRBJ2-7	TRBD1	-	CASSLGTGQGFYEQYF	TGCGCCAGCAGCTTGGGAACGGGACAGGGGTTCTACGAGCAGTACTTC
TRBV6-5	TRBJ2-1	TRBD1	-	CASSSGQVLNNEQFF	TGTGCCAGCAGTTCAGGACAGGTTCTCAACAATGAGCAGTTCTTC
TRBV28	TRBJ1-1	TRBD1	-	CASSSPPGTGGTEAFF	TGTGCCAGCAGCTCACCACCCGGGACAGGGGGCACTGAAGCTTTCTTT
TRBV6-5	TRBJ1-6	TRBD1	-	CASSQGQGYNSPLHF	TGTGCCAGCAGCCAAGGACAGGGCTATAATTCACCCCTCCACTTT
TRBV5-1	TRBJ2-3	TRBD2	-	CASSLIAGGSSDTQYF	TGCGCCAGCAGCTTAATAGCGGGAGGCTCATCAGATACGCAGTATTTT
TRBV9	TRBJ2-1	TRBD2	-	CASSQTSGRVEQFF	TGTGCCAGCAGCCAGACTAGCGGGAGGGTTGAGCAGTTCTTC
TRBV19	TRBJ2-5	-	-	CASSIVLGGGPFQETQYF	TGTGCCAGTAGTATAGTCCTTGGGGGAGGCCCTTTTCAAGAGACCCAGTACTTC
TRBV3-1/TRBV3-2	TRBJ2-3	-	once	CASSQGGTSTDTQYF	TGTGCCAGCAGCCAAGGCGGGACTAGCACAGATACGCAGTATTTT
TRBV30	TRBJ1-6	TRBD1	-	CAWSPGQYNSPLHF	TGTGCCTGGAGTCCGGGACAGTATAATTCACCCCTCCACTTT
TRBV19	TRBJ1-5	TRBD1	-	CASSTPGGPQHF	TGTGCCAGTAGTACCCCAGGGGGGCCCCAGCATTTT
TRBV27	TRBJ2-7	TRBD1	few	CASSFMGIGTASYEQYF	TGTGCCAGCAGTTTTATGGGTATCGGGACAGCTTCCTACGAGCAGTACTTC
TRBV7-3	TRBJ2-1	-	-	CASSLTVPPLAGEQFF	TGTGCCAGCAGCTTAACTGTGCCCCCCCTAGCAGGTGAGCAGTTCTTC
TRBV2	TRBJ1-2	TRBD1	-	CASSEGADRGYGYTF	TGTGCCAGCAGTGAAGGTGCGGACAGGGGGTATGGCTACACCTTC
TRBV29-1	TRBJ2-4	-	-	CSVENRDKNIQYF	TGCAGCGTTGAAAACAGGGACAAAAACATTCAGTACTTC
TRBV9	TRBJ2-5	-	-	CASSVAAGLQETQYF	TGTGCCAGCAGCGTAGCGGCGGGTCTGCAAGAGACCCAGTACTTC